The 12 T cell receptor beta chains presented below share a single source sample, sequenced in a study of glioma-infiltrating T cells after dendritic cell vaccination. The data were produced by immunoSEQ multiplex PCR, yet TCRdb's version contains in-frame clones alone and is incomplete. The sample lists 110,000 or so clones; around 89% were seen once. The sample's time point: after dendritic cell vaccination, including at tumor progression/relapse. The material was blood, obtained after dendritic cell vaccination. The receptor source for this set is a human donor with glioblastoma.

With regard to this clone: The same CDR3 arises from other DNA sequences in this sample as well. The CDR3 bases are TGCGCCAGCAGCTCCGGGACAGCAAAGGAGACCCAGTACTTC. Residues: CASSSGTAKETQYF. V usage is TRBV5-1 and J usage is TRBJ2-5; 7 bases map to TRBD1. CDR1 and CDR2 from the germline V gene are SGHRS and YFSETQ. The ends lost 3 bases at V and 5 bases at J; junction bases unmatched: 7. CDR3 length: 14 amino acids.

This rearrangement joins TRBV5-5 to TRBJ2-3; 14 nucleotides line up with TRBD2. Germline V gene data show CDR1 as SGHKS and CDR2 as YYEKEE (reference sequence). This CDR3 spans 16 amino acids. V lost 4 bases to trimming and J lost 6 bases; unmatched junction nucleotides: 7. CDR3 sequence reads: CASSVGTSGRVDTQYF. CDR3 bases: TGTGCCAGCAGCGTTGGGACTAGCGGGAGAGTGGATACGCAGTATTTT.

The chain is built from TRBV30 and TRBJ2-2, with 15 bases lining up with TRBD2. After removal of 3 bases from V and 2 bases from J, the junction contained 7 bases not matched to a gene. Germline-derived CDR1 and CDR2 are GTSNPN and SVGIG (reference sequence). CDR3 length equals 18 residues. The CDR3 loop reads CAWRRPGLAGGNTGELFF. CDR3 nucleotide sequence: TGTGCCTGGAGGAGACCGGGACTAGCGGGGGGTAACACCGGGGAGCTGTTTTTT.

V and J are TRBV19 and TRBJ1-4; 7 bases match TRBD1. J lost 6 bases, V lost 3 bases, and 7 bases had no gene match. The CDR3 totals 15 residues. Looked up from germline, CDR1 is LNHDA and CDR2 is SQIVND (reference sequence). The CDR3 loop is CASSIKGQVHEKLFF. In nucleotides, the CDR3 is TGTGCCAGTAGTATTAAAGGACAGGTTCATGAAAAACTGTTTTTT.

V and J are TRBV11-3 and TRBJ1-1, with D possibly TRBD1 on 6 matching bases. The V and J ends lost 6 bases and 3 bases respectively, with 11 bases between them. The CDR3 spans 13 residues. Germline loops: CDR1 SGHNT, CDR2 YENEEA. This CDR3 is CASREEGDTEAFF. DNA of the CDR3: TGTGCCAGCAGGGAAGAGGGGGACACTGAAGCTTTCTTT. Full variable domain (missing parts from reference TRBV11-3 and TRBJ1-1): EAGVVQSPRYKIIEKKQPVAFWCNPISGHNTLYWYLQNLGQGPELLIRYENEEAVDDSQLPKDRFSAERLKGVDSTLKIQPAELGDSAVYLCASREEGDTEAFFGQGTRLTVV.

The J gene is TRBJ1-5, the V gene TRBV27; 7 bases are shared with TRBD1. The CDR3 sequence is 17 residues long. Germline-derived CDR1 and CDR2 are MNHEY and SMNVEV (reference sequence). V shed 2 bases and J 3 bases; nucleotides not matched to a gene: 10. The CDR3 region is CASSLGLGRGTNQPQHF. For the CDR3, the DNA is TGTGCCAGCAGTTTAGGCTTAGGCAGGGGGACCAATCAGCCCCAGCATTTT.

The chain carries TRBV9 and TRBJ2-2; no firm D call. The CDR3 consists of 15 residues. Germline CDR1 reads SGDLS; CDR2 reads YYNGEE. The germline V and J ends were trimmed by 0 bases and 2 bases, with 8 bases remaining between them. In nucleotides, the CDR3 is TGTGCCAGCAGCGTAGTGGCAGATAACACCGGGGAGCTGTTTTTT. Translation: CASSVVADNTGELFF. Full variable domain (missing parts from reference TRBV9 and TRBJ2-2): DSGVTQTPKHLITATGQRVTLRCSPRSGDLSVYWYQQSLDQGLQFLIQYYNGEERAKGNILERFSAQQFPDLHSELNLSSLELGDSALYFCASSVVADNTGELFFGEGSRLTVL.

The V gene is TRBV2, the J gene TRBJ1-5; 9 nucleotides match TRBD1. Looked up from germline, CDR1 is SNHLY and CDR2 is FYNNEI. CDR3 length: 19 residues. Trimming at V came to 9 bases and at J to 0 bases, leaving 18 bases not matched to a gene. The CDR3 sequence: CASGFVPGQGPYSNQPQHF. The CDR3 DNA follows: TGTGCCAGTGGGTTCGTTCCTGGACAGGGGCCTTATAGCAATCAGCCCCAGCATTTT.

The rearrangement links TRBV5-4 to TRBJ2-1; D is perhaps TRBD2 (5 bases). Deletions cut 0 bases from V and 10 bases from J, with 17 bases between. Germline assignment: CDR1 SGHNT and CDR2 YYREEE (reference sequence). The length of the CDR3 is 15 residues. The DNA of the CDR3 is TGTGCCAGCAGCTTGGAATCGGGGTTGAGTATCGAGCAGTTCTTC. The encoded protein is CASSLESGLSIEQFF.

The chain links TRBV7-6 to TRBJ2-1, with 10 bases identical to TRBD2. Germline lookup yields CDR1 SGHVS and CDR2 FNYEAQ. This CDR3 is built from 16 residues. Trimming took 2 bases from V and 7 from J; bases not matched to a gene: 8. The CDR3 region is CASSLSGGALSNEQFF. In nucleotides, the CDR3 is TGTGCCAGCAGCTTAAGCGGGGGGGCCCTTTCGAATGAGCAGTTCTTC.

J is TRBJ2-1 and V is TRBV5-8; D is possibly TRBD2 (5 bases). Germline V CDR1 and CDR2: SGHTS, YDEGEE. V lost 3 bases to trimming and J lost 9 bases, with 13 bases between them. This CDR3 comprises 13 residues. The chain's CDR3 is CASSSASFGEQFF. In DNA form, the CDR3 reads TGTGCCAGCAGCTCGGCTAGCTTCGGTGAGCAGTTCTTC.

The chain links TRBV6-6 to TRBJ1-6; the D is unclear. Germline V gene lookup returns CDR1 MNHNY and CDR2 SVGAGI (reference sequence). V lost 7 bases and J 7 bases, leaving 11 bases between the germline ends. The CDR3 is 13 residues long. The CDR3 spells CASIRERNSPLHF. The CDR3 region has the DNA TGTGCCAGCATCCGGGAGAGGAATTCACCCCTCCACTTT.